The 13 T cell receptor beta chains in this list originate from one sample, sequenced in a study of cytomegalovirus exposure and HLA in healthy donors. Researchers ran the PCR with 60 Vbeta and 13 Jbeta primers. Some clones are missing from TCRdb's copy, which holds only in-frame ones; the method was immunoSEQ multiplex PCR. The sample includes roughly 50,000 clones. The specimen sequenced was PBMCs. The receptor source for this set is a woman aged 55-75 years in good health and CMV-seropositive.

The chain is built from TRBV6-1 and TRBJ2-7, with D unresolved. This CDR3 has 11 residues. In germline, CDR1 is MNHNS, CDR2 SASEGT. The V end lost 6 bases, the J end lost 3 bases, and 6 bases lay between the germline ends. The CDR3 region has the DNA TGTGCCAGCAGGGCCCGCTACGAGCAGTACTTC. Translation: CASRARYEQYF.

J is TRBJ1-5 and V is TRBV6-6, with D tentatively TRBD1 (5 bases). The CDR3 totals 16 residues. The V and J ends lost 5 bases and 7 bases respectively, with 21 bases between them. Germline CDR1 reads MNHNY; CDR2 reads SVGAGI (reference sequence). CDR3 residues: CASSPLGGFGAQPQHF. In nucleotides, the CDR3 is TGTGCCAGCAGTCCCCTTGGGGGGTTTGGGGCCCAGCCCCAGCATTTT.

DNA for the CDR3: TGCGCCAGCAGTGGCACTGCGACAGGGGATTCCGGGGAGCTGTTTTTT. Amino acid sequence: CASSGTATGDSGELFF. The rearrangement links TRBV10-2 to TRBJ2-2, with 8 bases fitting TRBD1. V trimming: 4 bases; J trimming: 6 bases; junction bases outside the gene matches: 10. The length of the CDR3 is 16 residues. Germline V CDR1 and CDR2: WSHSY, SAAADI.

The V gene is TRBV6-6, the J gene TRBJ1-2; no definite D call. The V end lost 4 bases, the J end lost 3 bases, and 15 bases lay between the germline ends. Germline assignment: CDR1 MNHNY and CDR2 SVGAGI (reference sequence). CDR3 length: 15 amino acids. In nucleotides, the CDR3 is TGTGCCAGCAGTTCGCGCCTAGAGACTCACTATGGCTACACCTTC. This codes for CASSSRLETHYGYTF.

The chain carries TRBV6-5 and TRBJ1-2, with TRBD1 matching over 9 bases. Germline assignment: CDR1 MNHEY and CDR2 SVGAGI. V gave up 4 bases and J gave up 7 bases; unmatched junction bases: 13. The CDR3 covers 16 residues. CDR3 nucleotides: TGTGCCAGCAGTTTTTCCGGGACAGGGAACATGGGTGGCTACACCTTC. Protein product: CASSFSGTGNMGGYTF.

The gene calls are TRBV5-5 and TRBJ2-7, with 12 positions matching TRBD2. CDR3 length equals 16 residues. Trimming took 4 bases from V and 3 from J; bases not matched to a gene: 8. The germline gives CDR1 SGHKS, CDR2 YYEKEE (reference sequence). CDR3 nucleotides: TGTGCCAGCAGCGGGATGATGACTAGCGGGGGCTACGAGCAGTACTTC. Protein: CASSGMMTSGGYEQYF.

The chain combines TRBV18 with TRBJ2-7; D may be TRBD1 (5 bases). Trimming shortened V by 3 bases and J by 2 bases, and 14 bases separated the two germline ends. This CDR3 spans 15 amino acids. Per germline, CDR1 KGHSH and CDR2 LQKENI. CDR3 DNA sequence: TGTGCCAGCTCACCCCCAAGCTCAGGGACCTACGAGCAGTACTTC. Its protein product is CASSPPSSGTYEQYF. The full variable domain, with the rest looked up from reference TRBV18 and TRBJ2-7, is NAGVMQNPRHLVRRRGQEARLRCSPMKGHSHVYWYRQLPEEGLKFMVYLQKENIIDESGMPKERFSAEFPKEGPSILRIQQVVRGDSAAYFCASSPPSSGTYEQYFGPGTRLTVT.

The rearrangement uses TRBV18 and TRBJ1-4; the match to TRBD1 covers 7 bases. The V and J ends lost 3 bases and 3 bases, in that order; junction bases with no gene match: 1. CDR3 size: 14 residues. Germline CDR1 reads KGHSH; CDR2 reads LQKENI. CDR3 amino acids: CASSPGTANEKLFF. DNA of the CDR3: TGTGCCAGCTCACCGGGGACAGCTAATGAAAAACTGTTTTTT.

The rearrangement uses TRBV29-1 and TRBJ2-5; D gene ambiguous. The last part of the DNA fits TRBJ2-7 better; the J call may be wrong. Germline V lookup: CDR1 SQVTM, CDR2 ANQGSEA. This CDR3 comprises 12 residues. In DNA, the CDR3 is TGCAGCGTCGAGGCGGACTCCTACGAGCAGTACTTC. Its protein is CSVEADSYEQYF.

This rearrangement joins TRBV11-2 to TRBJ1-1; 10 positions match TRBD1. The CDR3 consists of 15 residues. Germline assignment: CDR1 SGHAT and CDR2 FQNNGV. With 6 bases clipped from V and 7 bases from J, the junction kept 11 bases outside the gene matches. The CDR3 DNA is TGTGCCAGCAGTTTCGGACAGGGGGGAGGATTTGAAGCTTTCTTT. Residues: CASSFGQGGGFEAFF.

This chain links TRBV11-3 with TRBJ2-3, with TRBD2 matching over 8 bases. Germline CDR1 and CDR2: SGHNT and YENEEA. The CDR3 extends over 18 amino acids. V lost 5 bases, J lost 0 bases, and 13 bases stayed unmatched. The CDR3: CASSGRGTGRASTDTQYF. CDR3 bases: TGTGCCAGCAGCGGTAGGGGGACCGGGAGGGCTAGCACAGATACGCAGTATTTT.

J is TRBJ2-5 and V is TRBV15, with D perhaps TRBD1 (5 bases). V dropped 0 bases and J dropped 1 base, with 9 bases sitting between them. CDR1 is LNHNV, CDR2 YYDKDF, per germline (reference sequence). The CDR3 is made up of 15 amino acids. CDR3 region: CATSREPQGQETQYF. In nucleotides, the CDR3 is TGTGCCACCAGCAGAGAACCGCAGGGCCAAGAGACCCAGTACTTC.

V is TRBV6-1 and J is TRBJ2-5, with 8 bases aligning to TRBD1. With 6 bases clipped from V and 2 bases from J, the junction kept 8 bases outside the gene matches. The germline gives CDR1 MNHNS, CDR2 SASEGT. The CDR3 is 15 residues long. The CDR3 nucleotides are TGTGCCAGCAGCACCCGGACAGGGTGGCAAGAGACCCAGTACTTC. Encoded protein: CASSTRTGWQETQYF.